This T cell receptor beta chain was recorded in a study of CD8 T cells in ankylosing spondylitis (dated by TCRdb to about 2017). Study-wide context: The study set out to find disease-linked TCR variants by profiling T cell receptor beta repertoires in ankylosing spondylitis patients and healthy donors. Peripheral blood samples were taken, and synovial fluid was additionally collected from ankylosing spondylitis patients. The full study cohort comprised about 25 ankylosing spondylitis patients and some 110 healthy donors. Broader findings and caveats from the paper: In peripheral blood, the disease-linked clones were found at relatively low frequencies and had a CD8+ phenotype. Some of the motif variants had been reported before in the synovial fluid and blood of reactive arthritis patients, a finding that suggests common disease-initiation mechanisms. The disease-linked clones were reported to be significantly enriched in matched synovial fluid samples from ankylosing spondylitis patients. Blood from ankylosing spondylitis patients appeared to be characterized by a TCR beta motif composed of about eight highly homologous amino acid variants.

Instrument on record: Illumina HiSeq 2500. Quantitative 5'-RACE with molecular barcodes was used to prepare TCR beta libraries. Under the source paper's analysis protocol: A new computational method based on a probabilistic model of VDJ rearrangement was used to identify disease-linked TCR variants. TCRdb itself trimmed the public reads at Q25 with fastp, ran MiXCR and retained productive beta chains. Identical CDR3 protein sequences are pooled into one entry, listed with their most common genes and DNA. V and J calls and clone size were set by TCRdb, not the authors. The sample records more than 150,000 distinct CDR3 sequences, about 18% of which are singletons. The ten largest clones represent roughly 4% of the sample. This clonotype has at least ten counts. No antigen is known for it. No base quality information exists; no much larger clone differs at one position. Reading from cysteine to phenylalanine, the CDR3 counts 17 amino acids. Only the CDR3 portion is preserved as DNA: 51 bases, with reading frame beginning at the first base. The germline V gene encodes CDR1 MNHNY and CDR2 SVGAGI (reference sequence). The junction shows trimming of 7 bases on V and 2 bases on J, plus 18 bases between the germline ends.

The sample taken for sequencing was blood, either unsorted or a sorted T cell fraction (not recorded which). The TCR was taken from a male donor aged 10-30 years with ankylosing spondylitis or in good health (not recorded which). Donor details come from another sample of the same person, matched by shared clones. The chain uses TRBV6-6 and TRBJ2-6, with the D gene possibly TRBD1 or TRBD2, each one fitting 5 bases. The DNA reads as follows: TGTGCCAGCAATCCGGGGATCGGGGCTCCTGGGGCCAACGTCCTGACTTTC. Translated, this is CASNPGIGAPGANVLTF.